This TCR beta chain was identified during a study of shared clonotypes between healthy human individuals. Points from the study as a whole: Shared clonotypes across all four donors exceeded non-shared ones in generation probability. Blood alone was sampled, and tissue repertoires likely differ. Several donors held approximately 4.6% of naive CD4 clonotypes in common.

Trimming stripped 4 bases from V and 2 bases from J, with 8 bases between. The CDR3 spans 13 residues. Germline assignment: CDR1 MDHEN and CDR2 SYDVKM. On this clone itself: The antigen remains undetermined.

Sequencing was performed with immunoSEQ multiplex PCR; in TCRdb, only in-frame clones are kept and a portion is missing. The table lists over 400,000 clones, 95% to 96% of them singletons. V usage is TRBV28 and J usage is TRBJ2-5; D gene ambiguous. The source is a woman aged 25 to 39 in good health. Sequenced input: naive CD4+ T cells sorted from blood. Subset meaning: CD45RA+ positively selected. CDR3 in DNA: TGTGCCAGCAGTTATGGTAATCAAGAGACCCAGTACTTC. Its protein product is CASSYGNQETQYF.